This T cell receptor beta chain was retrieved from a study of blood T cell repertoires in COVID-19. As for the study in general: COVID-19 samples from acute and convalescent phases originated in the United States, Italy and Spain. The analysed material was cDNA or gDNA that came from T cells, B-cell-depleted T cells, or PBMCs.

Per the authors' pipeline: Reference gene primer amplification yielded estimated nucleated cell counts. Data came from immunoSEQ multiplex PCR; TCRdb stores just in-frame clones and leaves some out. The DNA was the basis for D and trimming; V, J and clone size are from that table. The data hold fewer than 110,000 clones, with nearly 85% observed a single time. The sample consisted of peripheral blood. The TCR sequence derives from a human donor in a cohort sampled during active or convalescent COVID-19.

The chain's CDR3 is CASSLEGVYGYTF. The CDR3 DNA follows: TGCGCCAGCAGCTTGGAAGGGGTCTATGGCTACACCTTC. The rearrangement uses TRBV5-1 and TRBJ1-2; weak D call: TRBD1 (5 bases). V was cut by 0 bases and J by 4 bases, with 7 bases left in between. Germline CDR1 is SGHRS and CDR2 is YFSETQ. The CDR3 covers 13 residues.